This TCR beta chain appears in the sequencing data of a study of T cell responses to AZD1222 COVID-19 vaccine. Clones were read by immunoSEQ multiplex PCR, and TCRdb kept only the in-frame ones, dropping some. The sample yields about 150,000 clones, about 86% seen once. This CDR3 has 14 amino acids. Germline lookup yields CDR1 SGHRS and CDR2 YFSETQ. After removal of 4 bases from V and 6 bases from J, the junction contained 7 bases not matched to a gene. Study-level points and caveats: After two AZD1222 doses, spike-specific TCR breadth and depth rose versus day 0.

To note about this clone: Its antigen is currently unknown.

The V gene is TRBV5-1, the J gene TRBJ2-1, with TRBD2 identical over 7 bases. The receptor's source is an adult in good health. The material sequenced was peripheral blood, taken on day 0 of MenACWY control vaccination. CDR3 nucleotides: TGCGCCAGCAGCATCGGACTAGTAGGCAATGAGCAGTTCTTC. Its translation: CASSIGLVGNEQFF. Together with reference TRBV5-1 and TRBJ2-1, the CDR3 gives the full variable domain: KAGVTQTPRYLIKTRGQQVTLSCSPISGHRSVSWYQQTPGQGLQFLFEYFSETQRNKGNFPGRFSGRQFSNSRSEMNVSTLELGDSALYLCASSIGLVGNEQFFGPGTRLTVL.